A selection of T cell receptor beta chains follows, all from one sample in a study of cytomegalovirus exposure and HLA in healthy donors. The data were produced by immunoSEQ multiplex PCR, yet TCRdb's version contains in-frame clones alone and is incomplete. Of approximately 46,000 clones listed, approximately 93% were seen once; the top ten hold approximately 2%. Sequencing was done on a sample of PBMCs. The receptor source for this set is a woman in her late teens or twenties in good health and CMV-seronegative. The CDR3 runs from the conserved cysteine through the conserved F or W. Fields, in order: V gene, clone size, CDR3 protein. The size entry is marked missing in some rows and otherwise reads once, few, many or a size class.

>TRBV28|once
CASISNEKLFF
>TRBV29-1|-
CSVEGVLDEQFF
>TRBV28|-
CASSSIAGAGELFF
>TRBV2|-
CASIPTGQGNTIYF
>TRBV6-5|-
CASSEGPADYTEAFF
>TRBV4-1|-
CASSQPTSGKFVPDTQYF
>TRBV7-6|-
CASSPLTGAEYEQYF
>TRBV19|-
CASREVSGNTIYF
>TRBV28|-
CASSYRGRSEQYF
>TRBV28|-
CASRSRGLNQPQHF
>TRBV6-1|-
CASRGDSYSNQPQHF
>TRBV2|-
CASSGGRSSYEQYF
>TRBV11-2|-
CASSLGQGLIYEQYF
>TRBV5-6|-
CASSPDIRSYNEQFF
>TRBV5-1|once
CASSRSGQGNNNEQFF
>TRBV4-1|-
CASSGTGATQGANVLTF
>TRBV27|-
CASSLSYTGGKAQYF
>TRBV19|-
CASSTTPGRLSGGNQPQHF
>TRBV5-1|-
CASSISLATGGNTIYF
>TRBV9|-
CASGRGLNYEQYF
>TRBV10-3|-
CAISESRGTEAFF
>TRBV19|-
CASSFRTGGYTF
>TRBV5-1|-
CASSIAGGDTDTQYF
>TRBV19|-
CASSIEEGGSNQPQHF
>TRBV5-1|-
CASSGTGETQYF
>TRBV7-8|once
CASSLGRPGSGNTIYF
>TRBV5-4|once
CASSTKGQGFFGNTIYF
>TRBV28|-
CASSFPQGAVYSNQPQHF
>TRBV10-2|-
CASSEEDRDGYTF
>TRBV4-1|-
CASSLTTGGRMEAFF
>TRBV10-3|-
CAPSRGDTSSGYTF